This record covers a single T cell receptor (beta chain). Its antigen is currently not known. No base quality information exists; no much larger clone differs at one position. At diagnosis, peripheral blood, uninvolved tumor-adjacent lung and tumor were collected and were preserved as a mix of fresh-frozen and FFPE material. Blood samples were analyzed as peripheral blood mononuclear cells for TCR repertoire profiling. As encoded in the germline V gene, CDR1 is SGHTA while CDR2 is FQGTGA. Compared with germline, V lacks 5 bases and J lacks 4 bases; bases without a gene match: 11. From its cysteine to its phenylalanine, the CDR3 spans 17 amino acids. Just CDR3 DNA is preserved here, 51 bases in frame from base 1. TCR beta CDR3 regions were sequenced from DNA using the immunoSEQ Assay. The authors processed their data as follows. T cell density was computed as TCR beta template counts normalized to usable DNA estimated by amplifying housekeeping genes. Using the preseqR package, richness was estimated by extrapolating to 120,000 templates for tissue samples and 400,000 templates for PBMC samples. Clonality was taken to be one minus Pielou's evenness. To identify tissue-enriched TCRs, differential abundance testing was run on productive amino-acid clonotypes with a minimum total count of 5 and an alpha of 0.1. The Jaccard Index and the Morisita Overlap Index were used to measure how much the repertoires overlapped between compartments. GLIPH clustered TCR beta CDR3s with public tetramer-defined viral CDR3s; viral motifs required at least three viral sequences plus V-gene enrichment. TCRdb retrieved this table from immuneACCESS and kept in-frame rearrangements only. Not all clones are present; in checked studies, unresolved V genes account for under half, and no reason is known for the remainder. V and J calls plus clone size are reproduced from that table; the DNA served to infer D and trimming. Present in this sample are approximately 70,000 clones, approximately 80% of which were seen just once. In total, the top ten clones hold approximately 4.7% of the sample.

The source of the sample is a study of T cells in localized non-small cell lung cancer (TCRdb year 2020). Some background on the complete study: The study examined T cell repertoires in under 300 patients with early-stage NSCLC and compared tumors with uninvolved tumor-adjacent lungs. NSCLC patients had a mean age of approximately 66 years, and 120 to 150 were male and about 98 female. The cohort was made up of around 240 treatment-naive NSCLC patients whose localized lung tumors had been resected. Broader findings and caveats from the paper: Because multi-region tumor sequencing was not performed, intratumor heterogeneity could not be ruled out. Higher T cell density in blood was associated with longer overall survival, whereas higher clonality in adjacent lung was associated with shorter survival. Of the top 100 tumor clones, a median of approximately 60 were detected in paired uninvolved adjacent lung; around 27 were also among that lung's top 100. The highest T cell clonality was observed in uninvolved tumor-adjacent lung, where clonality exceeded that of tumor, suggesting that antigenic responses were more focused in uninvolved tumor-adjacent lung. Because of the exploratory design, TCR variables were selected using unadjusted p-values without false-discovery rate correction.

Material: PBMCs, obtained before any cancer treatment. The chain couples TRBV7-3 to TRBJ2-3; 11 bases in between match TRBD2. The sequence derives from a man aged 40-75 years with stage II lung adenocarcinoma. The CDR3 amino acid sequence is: CASSLWGVAGGSDTQYF. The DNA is TGTGCCAGCAGCCTTTGGGGGGTAGCGGGAGGGTCAGATACGCAGTATTTT. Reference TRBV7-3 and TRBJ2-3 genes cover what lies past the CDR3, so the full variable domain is GAGVSQTPSNKVTEKGKYVELRCDPISGHTALYWYRQSLGQGPEFLIYFQGTGAADDSGLPNDRFFAVRPEGSVSTLKIQRTERGDSAVYLCASSLWGVAGGSDTQYFGPGTRLTVL.